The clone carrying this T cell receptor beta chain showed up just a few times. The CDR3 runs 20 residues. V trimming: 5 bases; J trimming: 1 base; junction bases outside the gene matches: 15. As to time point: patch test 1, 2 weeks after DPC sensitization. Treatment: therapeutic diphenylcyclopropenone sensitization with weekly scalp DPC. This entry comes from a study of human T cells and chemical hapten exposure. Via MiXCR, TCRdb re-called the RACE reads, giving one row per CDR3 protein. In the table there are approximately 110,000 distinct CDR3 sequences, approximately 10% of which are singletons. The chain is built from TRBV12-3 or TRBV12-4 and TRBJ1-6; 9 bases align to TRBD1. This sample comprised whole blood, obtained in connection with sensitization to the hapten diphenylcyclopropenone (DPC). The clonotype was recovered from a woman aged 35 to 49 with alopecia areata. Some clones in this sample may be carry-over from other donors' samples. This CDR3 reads CASSPRTGVRPGSYNSPLHF. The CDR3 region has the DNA TGTGCCAGCAGTCCCCGGACAGGGGTTCGACCGGGATCCTATAATTCACCCCTCCACTTT.